This record looks at one T cell receptor (beta chain) sequence and its context. The data stem from a study of blood T cell repertoires in COVID-19. Study-level background: Nucleic acid was either cDNA or gDNA, and it came from T cells, B-cell-depleted T cells, or PBMCs.

This table comes from immunoSEQ multiplex PCR, and its TCRdb copy is limited to in-frame clones, with some not included. Of a few hundred thousand clones in the sample, 75% to 90% are singletons; the top ten hold about 4.8%. V was pared by 5 bases and J by 5 bases, with 7 bases of the junction left unmatched. This CDR3 is built from 15 residues. In germline, CDR1 is ENHRY, CDR2 SYGVKD. Seattle participants joined during active infection and were tracked over time. The sample consisted of peripheral blood. This chain links TRBV10-3 with TRBJ1-1; 11 positions agree with TRBD1. This receptor was identified in a woman in her 70s with COVID-19, enrolled during active disease. The CDR3 spells CAISQGTGGGTEAFF. In DNA, the CDR3 is TGTGCCATCAGTCAGGGGACAGGGGGAGGGACTGAAGCTTTCTTT.